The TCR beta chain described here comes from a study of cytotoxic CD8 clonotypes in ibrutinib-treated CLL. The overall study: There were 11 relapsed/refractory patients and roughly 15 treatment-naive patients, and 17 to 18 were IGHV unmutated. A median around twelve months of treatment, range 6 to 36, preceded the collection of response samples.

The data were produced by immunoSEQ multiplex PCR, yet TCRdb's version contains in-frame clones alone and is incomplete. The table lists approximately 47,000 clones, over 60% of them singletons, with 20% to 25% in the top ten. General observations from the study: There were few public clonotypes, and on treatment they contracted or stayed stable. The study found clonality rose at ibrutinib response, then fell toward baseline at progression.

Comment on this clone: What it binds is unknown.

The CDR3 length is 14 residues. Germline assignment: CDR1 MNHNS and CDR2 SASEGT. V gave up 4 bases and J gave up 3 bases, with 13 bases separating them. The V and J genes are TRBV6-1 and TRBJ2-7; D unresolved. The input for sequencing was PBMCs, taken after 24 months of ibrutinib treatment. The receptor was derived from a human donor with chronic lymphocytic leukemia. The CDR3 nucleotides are TGTGCCAGCAGTGTCGGCCCCTTAGACTACGAGCAGTACTTC. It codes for CASSVGPLDYEQYF.